Listed here is a single TCR beta chain. Its target is unknown. The data were obtained in a study of CD8+ T cells in alopecia areata. Whole-study results and caveats: For lesional scalp, especially alopecia totalis/universalis, clonality was higher than in normal scalp.

Investigators sorted PBMCs to obtain both CD4+ and CD8+ T cells. CDR1 is SNHLY and CDR2 is FYNNEI in the germline V gene. This CDR3 comprises 12 residues. Trimming took 10 bases from V and 6 from J, leaving 16 bases between them. RNA extraction and reverse transcription yielded cDNA as sequencing template. Measured with immunoSEQ multiplex PCR; TCRdb has only the in-frame clones, and not every one. The data hold 150,000 or so clones, with more than 45% observed a single time. The chain joins TRBV2 to TRBJ2-7; D ambiguous. The starting material was CD8+ T cells sorted from blood, obtained at week 0. This clonotype was obtained from a human donor with alopecia areata. The CDR3 protein is CATQNQQPEQYF. In DNA, the CDR3 is TGTGCCACCCAAAACCAGCAGCCCGAGCAGTACTTC.